This TCR beta chain stems from a study of early T cells in non-severe SARS-CoV-2 infection. Trimming took 2 bases from V and 2 from J, leaving 11 bases between them. From germline, CDR1 is SGHNT and CDR2 YYREEE (reference sequence). This CDR3 is 14 amino acids long. Separate cDNA molecules each had unique molecular identifiers attached to them. Via MiXCR, TCRdb re-called the 5' RACE reads, giving one row per CDR3 protein. The sample records roughly 63,000 distinct CDR3 sequences, 9.5% to 15% being singletons. V is TRBV5-4 and J is TRBJ2-7; tentative D call: TRBD2 (6 bases). The origin of this receptor is an adult who was a healthcare worker with PCR-confirmed SARS-CoV-2 infection or an uninfected control (not recorded which). Sequencing input: whole blood. The CDR3 loop is CASSFTGEAYEQYF. The CDR3 bases are TGTGCCAGCAGCTTCACGGGAGAGGCCTACGAGCAGTACTTC.